Listed below are T cell receptor beta chains from one sample, sequenced in a study of CD8 T cells in ankylosing spondylitis. One entry per CDR3 protein results from TCRdb running MiXCR on the 5' RACE reads. The repertoire includes 250,000 to 350,000 distinct CDR3 sequences, 20% of them detected once, and roughly 8% sits in the top ten. Specimen: blood, either unsorted or a sorted T cell fraction (not recorded which). These TCRs come from a male donor with ankylosing spondylitis or in good health (not recorded which). CDR3s include the opening cysteine and the closing phenylalanine or tryptophan. The D gene is left open where the match is weak. Expanded clones are given a class, and other clones once, few, many or no size at all.

v_call	j_call	d_call	clone_size	cdr3_nt	cdr3_aa
TRBV12-3/TRBV12-4	TRBJ2-4	TRBD1	-	TGTGCCAGCAGTTCGAGACAGGGTGCCAAAAACATTCAGTACTTC	CASSSRQGAKNIQYF
TRBV2	TRBJ1-5	TRBD1	-	TGTGCCACCAAGGACAGGGAAGGTCAGCCCCAGCATTTT	CATKDREGQPQHF
TRBV25-1	TRBJ1-2	-	many	TGTGCCAGCAGTGTGGAGGGTATCTATGGCTACACCTTC	CASSVEGIYGYTF
TRBV5-1	TRBJ2-3	-	few	TGCGCCAGCAAAAGGGACGGGACTTCAAACACAGATACGCAGTATTTT	CASKRDGTSNTDTQYF
TRBV5-1	TRBJ2-2	-	few	TGCGCCAGCAGCTTGGGGGCCGGGCGAGGCACCGGGGAGCTGTTTTTT	CASSLGAGRGTGELFF
TRBV5-6	TRBJ1-1	TRBD1	many	TGTGCCAGCACCATACAGGGGGCGAACACTGAAGCTTTCTTT	CASTIQGANTEAFF
TRBV4-1	TRBJ2-2	TRBD2	few	TGCGCCAGCAGCCAAGATAGCGGGGGGGGAATCACCGGGGAGCTGTTTTTT	CASSQDSGGGITGELFF
TRBV24-1	TRBJ2-1	TRBD2	-	TGTGCCCTTCGTCTTTGGCTAGCGGGGGTCGACTCCTACAATGAGCAGTTCTTC	CALRLWLAGVDSYNEQFF
TRBV29-1	TRBJ2-2	-	many	TGCAGCGTTGGGCACAGCGGGGAGCTGTTTTTT	CSVGHSGELFF
TRBV10-3	TRBJ1-2	TRBD1	-	TGTGCCATCCTAGACAGGGGGCTTGGCTACACCTTC	CAILDRGLGYTF
TRBV5-1	TRBJ1-4	-	many	TGCGCCAGCAGCTCAGGGCAGTCGAATGAAAAACTGTTTTTT	CASSSGQSNEKLFF
TRBV12-3/TRBV12-4	TRBJ2-2	TRBD2	many	TGTGCCAGCAGTTTGCTGGGAGGGGACGGCGGGGAGCTGTTTTTT	CASSLLGGDGGELFF
TRBV7-8	TRBJ2-3	-	many	TGTGCCAGCAGCTTAGGCGGGACTTCGCATACGCAGTATTTT	CASSLGGTSHTQYF
TRBV12-3/TRBV12-4	TRBJ1-1	TRBD1	few	TGTGCCAGCAGCCGACCGGGACAGGGTACTACTGAAGCTTTCTTT	CASSRPGQGTTEAFF
TRBV20-1	TRBJ1-2	-	many	TGCAGTGCTAGAGATCAGGTTAACTATGGCTACACCTTC	CSARDQVNYGYTF
TRBV7-9	TRBJ1-2	-	-	TGTGCCAGCAGCTTCAGCCTACAGGAGTATGGCTACACCTTC	CASSFSLQEYGYTF
TRBV29-1	TRBJ1-4	-	many	TGCAGCGTTGAAACGGGACCCGGGGAAAAACTGTTTTTT	CSVETGPGEKLFF
TRBV2	TRBJ1-2	TRBD1	-	TGTGCCAGCAGTCACGACAGGGATTTATCCTATGGCTACACCTTC	CASSHDRDLSYGYTF
TRBV5-6	TRBJ2-3	TRBD1	-	TGTGCCAGCACCCTGACAGGGGTCTCAGATACGCAGTATTTT	CASTLTGVSDTQYF
TRBV24-1	TRBJ1-5	-	-	TGTGCCACCAGTGATGGTAGAGGCGTCAATCAGCCCCAGCATTTT	CATSDGRGVNQPQHF
TRBV5-1	TRBJ1-1	-	few	TGCGCCAGCAGCTTGGGGGGCAGAACGAACACTGAAGCTTTCTTT	CASSLGGRTNTEAFF
TRBV20-1	TRBJ1-6	-	few	TGCAGTGCCACTCGGACACGAATTTCACCCCTCCACTTT	CSATRTRISPLHF
TRBV10-3	TRBJ2-3	-	few	TGTGCCATCAGTGAGAGAGAGGGTCGCGCAGATACGCAGTATTTT	CAISEREGRADTQYF
TRBV15	TRBJ2-1	-	many	TGTGCCACCAGCCCAGGCTCCTACAATGAGCAGTTCTTC	CATSPGSYNEQFF
TRBV6-1	TRBJ1-1	-	-	TGTGCCAGCAGGGGGGGAGACAGGACAGCGGCCCCTTTCTTT	CASRGGDRTAAPFF
TRBV7-2	TRBJ1-6	-	many	TGTGCCAGCAGCTTAGTGGGCCAGAAAAATTCACCCCTCCACTTT	CASSLVGQKNSPLHF
TRBV28	TRBJ1-4	TRBD1	-	TGTGCCAGCAGTGTCACAGGGGAGACTAATGAAAAACTGTTTTTT	CASSVTGETNEKLFF
TRBV12-3/TRBV12-4	TRBJ2-1	-	-	TGTGCCAGCACCCCAAACCGGGAGCAGTTCTTC	CASTPNREQFF
TRBV5-1	TRBJ1-6	TRBD1	few	TGCGCCAGCAGCCCCGGACAGGGCCTCTATAATTCACCCCTCCACTTT	CASSPGQGLYNSPLHF
TRBV11-2	TRBJ1-2	-	-	TGTGCCAGCACCTTAGGTTTAACGGGGGACTATGGCTACACCTTC	CASTLGLTGDYGYTF
TRBV30	TRBJ1-1	-	-	TGTGCCTGGAGTAGGGGGGAGTGGACTGAAGCTTTCTTT	CAWSRGEWTEAFF
TRBV12-3/TRBV12-4	TRBJ1-2	TRBD1	few	TGTGCCAGCAGAACCGGGACAGGGGTTTGGTATGGCTACACCTTC	CASRTGTGVWYGYTF
TRBV5-5	TRBJ1-1	-	few	TGTGCCAGCAGCTTCCTGACGGAGGAAGCTTTCTTT	CASSFLTEEAFF
TRBV2	TRBJ2-5	-	few	TGTGCCAGCAGTGAAGCCAGGTCAGCAGCAGAGACCCAGTACTTC	CASSEARSAAETQYF
TRBV5-1	TRBJ2-5	TRBD1	-	TGCGCCAGCAGCACTGGACAGGGGGCGCATGAGACCCAGTACTTC	CASSTGQGAHETQYF
TRBV4-2	TRBJ1-5	-	few	TGTGCCAGCAGCCATTCCGGTTACAATCAGCCCCAGCATTTT	CASSHSGYNQPQHF
TRBV27	TRBJ2-3	TRBD2	-	TGTGCCAGCAGTTTCACGGGGGGATTCACAGATACGCAGTATTTT	CASSFTGGFTDTQYF
TRBV5-8	TRBJ2-1	TRBD2	-	TGTGCCAGCAGCTTGGCCTCGGGGGGGGTACATATAAATGAGCAGTTCTTC	CASSLASGGVHINEQFF
TRBV20-1	TRBJ1-5	-	few	TGCAGTGCTAGAGATACGGTGGGTCAGCCCCAGCATTTT	CSARDTVGQPQHF
TRBV25-1	TRBJ2-1	TRBD2	-	TGTGTCAGCAGTGCGGGTAGCGGGAGCGATGAGCAGTTCTTC	CVSSAGSGSDEQFF
TRBV5-1	TRBJ1-1	TRBD1	-	TGCGCCAGCGGTGCGCCAAAAGGGGGCGTACCTATGAACACTGAAGCTTTCTTT	CASGAPKGGVPMNTEAFF
TRBV11-2	TRBJ2-1	-	-	TGTGCCAGCAGCTTAGATCGCAGGGTCGAGCAGTTCTTC	CASSLDRRVEQFF
TRBV9	TRBJ2-2	-	few	TGTGCCAGCAGCGTAGGAGACCCTAGAAACACCGGGGAGCTGTTTTTT	CASSVGDPRNTGELFF
TRBV5-1	TRBJ2-4	-	few	TGCGCCAGCAGCTTGGAAGGAGACGTAGCCAAAAACATTCAGTACTTC	CASSLEGDVAKNIQYF
TRBV7-6	TRBJ2-1	-	few	TGTGCCAGCAGCTTAGGGGACTTAATATACAATGAGCAGTTCTTC	CASSLGDLIYNEQFF
TRBV29-1	TRBJ1-1	-	few	TGCAGCGTTGTGCGGGCGGACGGAGCTTTCTTT	CSVVRADGAFF
TRBV11-2	TRBJ1-2	TRBD1	few	TGTGCCAGCAGCTCGCCAGGACAGGCCCCTAATGGCTACACCTTC	CASSSPGQAPNGYTF
TRBV29-1	TRBJ2-2	-	many	TGCAGCGTTGTAATTGGACAGTCGAACACCGGGGAGCTGTTTTTT	CSVVIGQSNTGELFF
TRBV28	TRBJ1-5	-	-	TGTGCCAGCAGTTTACAGGGCCCGGGGAATCAGCCCCAGCATTTT	CASSLQGPGNQPQHF
TRBV28	TRBJ2-1	-	many	TGTGCCAGCGGCCTCGGCCACAATGAGCAGTTCTTC	CASGLGHNEQFF
TRBV6-4	TRBJ2-1	TRBD2	-	TGTACCAGCAGTGACCTGGCGGGAGAGACGTTCTTC	CTSSDLAGETFF